Below, 3 T cell receptor beta chains from the same sample are listed, as sequenced in a study of blood T cell repertoires in COVID-19. Data came from immunoSEQ multiplex PCR; TCRdb stores just in-frame clones and leaves some out. Here the sample spans roughly 400,000 clones, roughly 89% being singletons. Sequencing was done on a sample of PBMCs or T cells enriched from blood (not recorded which). The receptors here all came from a woman in her thirties who had recovered from COVID-19.

This chain joins TRBV27 and TRBJ1-2; perhaps TRBD1 as D (5 bases). Per the germline V gene, CDR1 is MNHEY and CDR2 is SMNVEV (reference sequence). The CDR3 extends over 16 amino acids. Deletions cut 3 bases from V and 1 base from J, with 15 bases between. CDR3 amino acids: CASSFRPGTINYGYTF. The CDR3 DNA follows: TGTGCCAGCAGTTTCCGTCCAGGGACTATTAACTATGGCTACACCTTC.

This clone appeared a single time. The chain couples TRBV3-1 (or the pseudogene TRBV3-2) to TRBJ2-2; D is uncertain. V was pared by 4 bases and J by 1 base, with 13 bases between. The CDR3 is 16 residues long. Germline V CDR1 and CDR2: LGHDT, YNNKEL (reference sequence). CDR3 protein: CASSPTGIKNTGELFF. The CDR3 DNA reads TGTGCCAGCAGCCCCACGGGTATTAAGAACACCGGGGAGCTGTTTTTT.

The chain has TRBV6-5 and TRBJ1-3; no firm D call. Germline lookup yields CDR1 MNHEY and CDR2 SVGAGI. The CDR3 has 14 residues. Trimming cost V 7 bases and J 0 bases, with 10 bases left between them. CDR3 protein: CASTQVPSGNTIYF. The CDR3 DNA reads as TGTGCCAGCACCCAGGTGCCCTCTGGAAACACCATATATTTT.